The 21 T cell receptor beta chains below all came from one sample that was sequenced in a study of T cell responses to AZD1222 COVID-19 vaccine. This table comes from immunoSEQ multiplex PCR, and its TCRdb copy is limited to in-frame clones, with some not included. The sample records approximately 70,000 clones, roughly 88% being singletons. The source material was peripheral blood, sampled on day 0 of AZD1222 vaccination. The receptors were gathered from an adult in good health.

V gene TRBV6-5 combines with J gene TRBJ2-3, with unresolved D. This CDR3 has 15 residues. Per germline, CDR1 MNHEY and CDR2 SVGAGI. Trimming removed 2 bases from V and 0 bases from J, with 9 bases in between. CDR3 residues: CASSYTRHSTDTQYF. DNA for the CDR3: TGTGCCAGCAGTTACACCCGACACAGCACAGATACGCAGTATTTT.

This chain joins TRBV28 and TRBJ1-1; possible D gene TRBD1, 5 bases. V lost 5 bases and J lost 1, with 14 bases in between. CDR1 is MDHEN, CDR2 SYDVKM, per germline. The CDR3 length is 15 residues. The CDR3 DNA sequence: TGTGCCAGCAGTCCCCACGGGGGGACGAACACTGAAGCTTTCTTT. It encodes CASSPHGGTNTEAFF.

The chain couples TRBV7-8 to TRBJ2-6; 9 bases match TRBD2. With V trimmed by 5 bases and J by 4 bases, 6 bases remained unmatched. Germline V gene lookup returns CDR1 SGHVS and CDR2 FQNEAQ. CDR3 length: 16 residues. CDR3 DNA: TGTGCCAGCAGCCGAGCGGGGGGCTCCGGGGCCAACGTCCTGACTTTC. Its translation: CASSRAGGSGANVLTF.

J is TRBJ2-2 and V is TRBV6-5; possibly TRBD1 for D (7 bases). Germline lookup yields CDR1 MNHEY and CDR2 SVGAGI. The CDR3 is 13 residues long. V lost 7 bases and J 7 bases, leaving 13 bases between the germline ends. The CDR3 nucleotides are TGTGCCAGCACCCCAGGGGGAGGCGGGGAGCTGTTTTTT. It specifies CASTPGGGGELFF.

The chain employs TRBV12-3 or TRBV12-4 and TRBJ2-6; D call uncertain. This CDR3 has 13 residues. Trimming removed 5 bases at V and 3 bases at J, with 5 bases between. The CDR3 DNA reads as TGTGCCAGCAGTACGGTTGGGGCCAACGTCCTGACTTTC. Protein sequence: CASSTVGANVLTF.

As to this clone: At one boundary the junction diverges from the germline segment, which might be a read error. The CDR3 is CSGEMGLGTEAFF. The CDR3 nucleotides are TGCAGCGGTGAAATGGGGTTGGGCACTGAAGCTTTCTTT. The V gene is TRBV29-1, the J gene TRBJ1-1, with D uncertain. The CDR3 is 13 amino acids. CDR1 is SQVTM and CDR2 is ANQGSEA in the germline V gene.

The V and J genes are TRBV28 and TRBJ1-6, with D perhaps matching TRBD1 (6 bases). The CDR3 spans 15 residues. Germline CDR1 MDHEN, CDR2 SYDVKM. V shed 8 bases and J shed 8 bases, with 19 bases lying between them. The CDR3 bases are TGTGCCAGCCGCCAGGACAGTGGGGCCCATTCACCCCTCCACTTT. Residues: CASRQDSGAHSPLHF.

In this sample, this clone turned up a few times. The rearrangement uses TRBV28 and TRBJ2-6; D ambiguous. Deletions cut 6 bases from V and 4 bases from J, with 19 bases between. The CDR3 totals 17 residues. Germline V gives CDR1 MDHEN, CDR2 SYDVKM. The CDR3 nucleotides read TGTGCCAGCAGCCCTCCCGGAATTTCTCTGGGGGCCAACGTCCTGACTTTC. Translated: CASSPPGISLGANVLTF.

As DNA, the CDR3 is TGTGCCAGCAGCTACCCGGGACAGGCTAACACTGAAGCTTTCTTT. Translation: CASSYPGQANTEAFF. The chain employs TRBV28 and TRBJ1-1, with 8 bases lining up with TRBD1. In germline, CDR1 is MDHEN, CDR2 SYDVKM. This CDR3 has 15 residues. Unmatched junction bases numbered 8, after V lost 6 bases and J lost 2 bases.

This clone was observed once. V and J are TRBV7-2 and TRBJ2-7, with TRBD2 matching over 7 bases. The CDR3 is 13 amino acids. The trim removed 6 bases at V and 5 bases at J, leaving 7 bases unmatched. Germline V lookup: CDR1 SGHTA, CDR2 FQGNSA. The CDR3 coding sequence is TGTGCCAGCAGTCGTGTGGGGGGGGACGAGCAGTACTTC. Amino acids: CASSRVGGDEQYF.

This clone was recorded only once. V is TRBV30 and J is TRBJ1-1; D is undetermined. CDR3 length: 14 amino acids. Germline V gene lookup returns CDR1 GTSNPN and CDR2 SVGIG (reference sequence). Trimming took off 2 bases at V and 8 bases at J, with 18 bases between the two ends. Here the CDR3 DNA reads TGTGCCTGGAGTCTTGGACTTCCTCCGGGGGAAGCTTTCTTT. The encoded protein is CAWSLGLPPGEAFF.

This chain connects TRBV5-6 to TRBJ2-7; D is tentatively TRBD1 or TRBD2 (6 bases each). The CDR3 contains 13 residues. Trimming stripped 1 base from V and 5 bases from J, with 10 bases between. Germline-derived CDR1 and CDR2 are SGHDT and YYEEEE. This chain's CDR3 is CASSLTGGNEQYF. As DNA, the CDR3 is TGTGCCAGCAGCTTGACCGGGGGCAACGAGCAGTACTTC.

This clone came up a few times. The V and J genes are TRBV14 and TRBJ2-4; no firm D call. Trimming shortened V by 4 bases and J by 0 bases, and 13 bases separated the two germline ends. The CDR3 covers 16 residues. Germline V CDR1 and CDR2: SGHDN, FVKESK. CDR3 bases: TGTGCCAGCAGCCTAAACAGCCTTCTAGCCAAAAACATTCAGTACTTC. Protein product: CASSLNSLLAKNIQYF.

The rearrangement uses TRBV7-3 and TRBJ1-1, with 9 bases matching TRBD1. Trimming cost V 7 bases and J 1 base; bases outside gene matches: 4. CDR3 length equals 14 residues. Germline loops: CDR1 SGHTA, CDR2 FQGTGA. CDR3 in DNA: TGTGCCAGCACCCCGGGACAGGGGAACACTGAAGCTTTCTTT. Its translation: CASTPGQGNTEAFF.

This chain connects TRBV5-4 to TRBJ1-1; 7 bases match TRBD1. J lost 0 bases, V lost 5 bases, and 1 base had no gene match. The length of the CDR3 is 13 residues. Per the germline V gene, CDR1 is SGHNT and CDR2 is YYREEE (reference sequence). The DNA for the CDR3 is TGTGCCAGCAGGGGACAGATGAACACTGAAGCTTTCTTT. It codes for CASRGQMNTEAFF.

This chain joins TRBV5-1 and TRBJ1-3; D remains unclear. This CDR3 has 13 residues. The germline V gene encodes CDR1 SGHRS and CDR2 YFSETQ. V lost 8 bases and J 0 bases, leaving 9 bases between the germline ends. CDR3 DNA sequence: TGCGCCAGTGGTAAGGACTCTGGAAACACCATATATTTT. Amino acid sequence: CASGKDSGNTIYF.

The chain couples TRBV15 to TRBJ1-3, with TRBD1 identical over 8 bases. This CDR3 has 16 amino acids. The germline CDR1 and CDR2 sequences are LNHNV and YYDKDF (reference sequence). V was pared by 1 base and J by 4 bases, with 6 bases of the junction left unmatched. CDR3 in DNA: TGTGCCACCAGCAGAGCCGGACAGGGAAGAGGAAACACCATATATTTT. It codes for CATSRAGQGRGNTIYF.

The V and J genes are TRBV5-1 and TRBJ2-1, with TRBD2 matching over 10 bases. Germline CDR1 and CDR2: SGHRS and YFSETQ. The CDR3 is 17 amino acids. The J segment lost 3 bases and the V segment lost 1 base, leaving 7 bases of the junction unmatched. The CDR3 nucleotides read TGCGCCAGCAGCTTGTTTGGGACTAGCGACAGCTACAATGAGCAGTTCTTC. This translates into CASSLFGTSDSYNEQFF.

The V and J genes are TRBV28 and TRBJ1-5, with 7 bases aligning to TRBD1. V shed 4 bases and J 1 base; nucleotides not matched to a gene: 4. The CDR3 loop spans 15 amino acids. CDR1 and CDR2 from the germline V gene are MDHEN and SYDVKM. CDR3 in DNA: TGTGCCAGCAGTTCCGGGACAGTGAGCAATCAGCCCCAGCATTTT. As protein: CASSSGTVSNQPQHF.

The CDR3 region is CASSFEPIRGRGGTDTQYF. The CDR3 DNA is TGCGCCAGCAGCTTTGAACCTATCAGGGGGCGCGGTGGCACAGATACGCAGTATTTT. The rearrangement uses TRBV5-1 and TRBJ2-3, with 8 bases matching TRBD1. The CDR3 sequence is 19 residues long. The V gene end was trimmed by 2 bases and the J gene end by 1 base; junction bases not matched to a gene: 15. Germline V gives CDR1 SGHRS, CDR2 YFSETQ.

The chain recombines TRBV5-6 with TRBJ1-1, with 10 bases that match TRBD1. Germline V gene data show CDR1 as SGHDT and CDR2 as YYEEEE. The CDR3 consists of 13 residues. V shed 0 bases and J 9 bases; nucleotides not matched to a gene: 2. CDR3 in amino acids: CASSLGDRGQAFF. DNA of the CDR3: TGTGCCAGCAGCTTGGGGGACAGGGGACAAGCTTTCTTT. Filled out from reference TRBV5-6 and TRBJ1-1, the complete variable domain reads DAGVTQSPTHLIKTRGQQVTLRCSPKSGHDTVSWYQQALGQGPQFIFQYYEEEERQRGNFPDRFSGHQFPNYSSELNVNALLLGDSALYLCASSLGDRGQAFFGQGTRLTVV.